This T cell receptor (beta chain) was sequenced for a study of breast tumors, draining lymph nodes, adjacent tissues. Study findings and constraints: Luminal-like breast cancer showed significantly higher tumor–nontumor repertoire similarity than basal-like. Tumors had less TCR diversity than lymph nodes, more than nontumor tissue. Most tumor T cells seemingly derive from lymph node, then expand in tumor. Tumor T cell lymph node origin was a supported hypothesis, not proven.

The lymph nodes were axillary draining lymph nodes from breast cancer patients. This CDR3 comprises 16 residues. The trim removed 7 bases at V and 7 bases at J, leaving 10 bases unmatched. In germline, CDR1 is SQVTM, CDR2 ANQGSEA. A single record per CDR3 protein comes from TCRdb applying MiXCR to the multiplex PCR reads. The sample shows more than 80,000 distinct CDR3 sequences, about 31% of them seen only once. In regard to this clonotype: The antigen remains undetermined.

This clonotype originated in a female donor with breast cancer. Some clones in this sample may be carry-over from other donors' samples. The chain combines TRBV29-1 with TRBJ2-1, with 16 positions matching TRBD2. Sequencing was carried out using axillary lymph node tissue. Here the CDR3 reads CSAMGLAGGRANEQFF. The CDR3 DNA follows: TGCAGCGCCATGGGACTAGCGGGGGGGCGAGCGAATGAGCAGTTCTTC.